This record covers a single T cell receptor beta chain. This clonotype has a count of ten or more. No cognate antigen has been identified for it. There are no base qualities to consult, and no much larger clone falls within one base. Per the publication, the time point label means: persistent/refractory GD, antithyroid drugs over 5 years with positive TRAb. For both TCR sequencing and RNA sequencing, RNA was extracted from PBMCs in TRIzol. The diagnosis of Graves' disease was made according to American Thyroid Association guidelines. Patients were recruited from an endocrinology department in Xi'an, China. Each patient gave approximately 10 milliliters of peripheral blood, collected in an EDTA anticoagulant tube. Ficoll Paque Plus density gradient separation was used to isolate PBMCs, and no further T cell sorting was performed. An Agilent 2100 Bioanalyzer and agarose gel were used to check RNA quality, and a NanoDrop 2000 was used to measure RNA concentration.

These data come from a study of regulatory T cells in long-lasting Graves disease (dated by TCRdb to 2020 to 2022). A note on the overall study: To count as having persistent Graves' disease, a patient had to have received antithyroid drug treatment for over 5 years with TSH receptor autoantibodies remaining persistently positive. Peripheral blood TCR sequencing and RNA sequencing compared persistent Graves' disease patients with newly diagnosed Graves' disease patients. The study was conducted in China and was registered as a clinical trial. TCR sequencing covered around 13 persistent and roughly 20 newly diagnosed Graves' disease patients, some 33 samples in total. Persistent Graves' disease patients in the clinical cohort had taken antithyroid drugs for 9.5 to 13 years on average. Results the study describes overall, beyond this receptor: As a limitation, the authors acknowledged that the small sample size may reduce accuracy. Patients with persistent disease shared more public clonotypes (under 3,000) than newly diagnosed patients did (more than 900). Because the primary lesion, thyroid tissue, could not be accessed, the study looked at peripheral blood alone. TRBV28, TRBJ1-2 and TRBJ2-5 were preferentially used in persistent disease, while TRBV20-1 and TRBJ2-1 were favored in newly diagnosed disease. Sequencing and analysis were restricted to the TCR beta chain. Persistent Graves' disease patients showed lower TCR Shannon entropy and fewer highly expanded clones than newly diagnosed patients, suggesting clonal expansion.

Libraries came from multiplex PCR. The instrument given in TCRdb is Illumina HiSeq 4000. CDR3 regions were amplified by Arm-PCR with iRepertoire HTBI primers to construct TCR beta libraries. Gel purification was performed on PCR products prior to sequencing. As for how the authors treated the data: Across samples, 60 to 75 TRBV and 13 to 15 TRBJ segments were identified and used for gene usage analysis of CDR3 amino acid clonotypes. COPE and FqMerger were used to merge the filtered high-quality paired reads into contigs. BLAST was used to align contigs to the IMGT TRBV, TRBD and TRBJ reference genes, and CDR3 was defined following IMGT. Any clonotype with a frequency above 0.1% was counted as a highly expanded clone. Repertoire diversity was measured by Shannon entropy, and V-J evenness by the Gini coefficient. A clonotype found in more than one individual was treated as public. Through fastp at Q25 and MiXCR, TCRdb rebuilt clones from the public reads, retaining in-frame beta chains. Merged by CDR3 protein, the rows form single entries marked with the most common genes and DNA. TCRdb, not the original authors, processed these V and J calls. This sample comprises 300,000 to 350,000 distinct CDR3 sequences, around 20% of them detected only once. In total, the top ten clones hold approximately 31% of the sample.

CDR1 and CDR2 (MNHNS, SASEGT) derive from the germline V gene. The trim is 3 bases for V and 6 bases for J, with a gap of 17 bases between the germline ends. The CDR3 goes from the cysteine to the phenylalanine over 15 residues. Only CDR3 DNA is held: 45 bases, read in frame from base 1. Recombination joined TRBV6-1 with TRBJ1-2; the D segment could be TRBD1, given 6 matching bases. Sequencing was performed on peripheral blood mononuclear cells (PBMCs), taken when the disease was refractory, from a patient treated with antithyroid drugs. The source is a female donor with Graves disease. The CDR3 region reads CASSEGQGTGNGYTF. The nucleotide sequence is TGTGCCAGCAGTGAGGGGCAGGGGACGGGAAATGGCTACACCTTC.